These 9 T cell receptor beta chains originate from one sample sequenced in a study of early T cells in non-severe SARS-CoV-2 infection. TCRdb called the 5' RACE reads again in MiXCR, with one record for every CDR3 protein. The sample consists of about 69,000 distinct CDR3 sequences, 8.5% to 10% of them appearing once. The sequenced sample was whole blood. These receptors were obtained from an adult who was a healthcare worker with PCR-confirmed SARS-CoV-2 infection or an uninfected control (not recorded which).

This clonotype was counted many times. The J gene is TRBJ2-3, the V gene TRBV7-3, with D possibly called TRBD1 or TRBD2 (5 bases each). V lost 5 bases to trimming and J lost 2 bases, with 14 bases between them. The germline V gene encodes CDR1 SGHTA and CDR2 FQGTGA. CDR3 size: 15 residues. The CDR3 bases are TGTGCCAGCAGCCCCACGGGGCCCTTCACAGATACGCAGTATTTT. As protein: CASSPTGPFTDTQYF.

Only a few counts were recorded for this clonotype. The chain carries TRBV10-1 and TRBJ2-3; D not resolved. V lost 2 bases, J lost 1 base, and 4 bases lay in between. This CDR3 region has 13 residues. CDR1 is WNHNN and CDR2 is SYGVQD in the germline V gene (reference sequence). The CDR3 region is CASSELGTDTQYF. The CDR3 DNA is TGCGCCAGCAGTGAGCTGGGCACAGATACGCAGTATTTT.

The sample holds a few counts of this clonotype. The chain has TRBV27 and TRBJ2-7, with TRBD2 identical over 14 bases. V trimming: 4 bases; J trimming: 7 bases; junction bases outside the gene matches: 6. CDR3 length equals 15 residues. The germline CDR1 and CDR2 sequences are MNHEY and SMNVEV (reference sequence). The CDR3 DNA reads TGTGCCAGCAGTTCGGGGACTAGCGGGGGTAATGAGCAGTACTTC. It translates to CASSSGTSGGNEQYF.

This clonotype has at least ten counts. This chain joins TRBV24-1 and TRBJ2-1; 7 bases match TRBD2. Trimming cost V 6 bases and J 4 bases; bases outside gene matches: 5. CDR1 and CDR2 (germline): KGHDR, SFDVKD. This CDR3 contains 14 residues. DNA of the CDR3: TGTGCCACCAGTAGAGCGGGGTTTTACAATGAGCAGTTCTTC. This encodes CATSRAGFYNEQFF.

This sequence joins TRBV10-3 and TRBJ1-6; 8 bases are shared with TRBD1. Per the germline V gene, CDR1 is ENHRY and CDR2 is SYGVKD. Trimming cost V 8 bases and J 3 bases; bases outside gene matches: 0. The CDR3 is 13 amino acids. In DNA, the CDR3 is TGTGCCATCGGACAGGGCTATAATTCACCCCTCCACTTT. It encodes CAIGQGYNSPLHF.

This clonotype was counted at least ten times. The gene calls are TRBV20-1 and TRBJ1-4; weak D call: TRBD1 (6 bases). V was pared by 5 bases and J by 3 bases, with 10 bases between. The germline V gene encodes CDR1 DFQATT and CDR2 SNEGSKA (reference sequence). This CDR3 comprises 13 residues. CDR3 in amino acids: CSALTGSNEKLFF. The CDR3 DNA is TGCAGTGCTTTGACAGGCTCTAATGAAAAACTGTTTTTT.

This clonotype was counted a few times. The CDR3 region is CASSYSTDTQYF. CDR3 DNA sequence: TGTGCCAGCAGTTACAGCACAGATACGCAGTATTTT. The chain carries TRBV12-3 or TRBV12-4 and TRBJ2-3; D is undetermined. The V gene lost 4 bases and the J gene lost 0 bases, with 2 bases spanning the gap. The CDR3 has 12 residues.

V and J are TRBV7-2 and TRBJ1-5; D not resolved. This CDR3 has 14 amino acids. Trimming removed 4 bases at V and 3 bases at J, with 10 bases between. The germline V gene has CDR1 SGHTA and CDR2 FQGNSA. This CDR3 is CASSYTLINQPQHF. CDR3 bases: TGTGCCAGCAGCTACACCCTTATCAATCAGCCCCAGCATTTT.

This clonotype was observed a handful of times. The V gene is TRBV10-3, the J gene TRBJ1-4; 8 bases fit TRBD1. The CDR3 extends over 15 amino acids. Germline V gene sequence: CDR1 ENHRY, CDR2 SYGVKD. The trim removed 4 bases at V and 3 bases at J, leaving 4 bases unmatched. CDR3: CAISVDRGANEKLFF. CDR3 coding DNA: TGTGCCATCAGTGTTGACAGGGGAGCTAATGAAAAACTGTTTTTT.